The present T cell receptor beta chain was sequenced within a study of cytomegalovirus exposure and HLA in healthy donors. Across the study: Unique TCR beta sequences numbering approximately 100 million came from about 180 million T cells in an earlier analysis. Tens of millions of unique TCRs from HLA-typed donors made up an early data release.

This PCR relied on a set of 60 Vbeta primers and 13 Jbeta primers. Assay used: immunoSEQ multiplex PCR; TCRdb lists only in-frame clones, some missing. The data contain more than 200,000 clones, over 75% of them singletons. This sequence was found in a male donor in good health and CMV-seronegative. Sequencing input: PBMCs.

CDR3 in DNA: TGTGCCAGCAGCTTAGTAGTGACTAGCGGGAGAGTCACAGATACGCAGTATTTT. Translation: CASSLVVTSGRVTDTQYF. The chain links TRBV7-8 to TRBJ2-3, with 12 bases that match TRBD2. V was pared by 1 base and J by 2 bases, with 7 bases of the junction left unmatched. CDR1 and CDR2 from the germline V gene are SGHVS and FQNEAQ. The CDR3 extends over 18 amino acids.